A single TCR beta chain is shown here with its context. The sample is drawn from a study of blood T cell repertoires in COVID-19. About the research overall: From T cells, B-cell-depleted T cells, or PBMCs came the material, which was cDNA or gDNA.

V was clipped by 7 bases and J by 3 bases, with 23 bases between them. The CDR3 is made up of 16 amino acids. Germline CDR1 and CDR2: SGHDT and YYEEEE. Profiled with immunoSEQ multiplex PCR; TCRdb holds only in-frame clones, not every one. The sample contains approximately 250,000 clones, about 80% of which appear only once. The sequencing input was peripheral blood. The clonotype comes from a human donor in a cohort sampled during active COVID-19. V is TRBV5-6 and J is TRBJ2-7, with a tentative D call TRBD1 (6 bases). DNA of the CDR3: TGTGCCAGCGTCCGAGGTTCGACAGGAACGGTCTACGAGCAGTACTTC. It codes for CASVRGSTGTVYEQYF.